This entry lists 17 T cell receptor beta chains sequenced from one sample in a study of shared clonotypes between healthy human individuals. The table came from immunoSEQ multiplex PCR; TCRdb's copy has only in-frame clones and leaves some out. The sample yields about 450,000 clones, about 80% seen once. Material for sequencing was PBMCs. Every receptor here comes from a woman aged 40-49 years in good health. Some clones in this sample may be carry-over from other donors' samples.

The chain links TRBV28 to TRBJ1-1; no definite D call. V lost 2 bases and J lost 3, with 4 bases in between. Germline CDR1 MDHEN, CDR2 SYDVKM. The CDR3 is made up of 12 amino acids. The CDR3 sequence: CASSLQYTEAFF. In nucleotides, the CDR3 is TGTGCCAGCAGTTTACAATACACTGAAGCTTTCTTT.

The V gene is TRBV19, the J gene TRBJ1-1, with D perhaps TRBD1 (6 bases). The CDR3 consists of 15 residues. Germline CDR1 and CDR2: LNHDA and SQIVND (reference sequence). V was clipped by 6 bases and J by 2 bases, with 16 bases between them. The CDR3 bases are TGTGCCAGTAGATCACGAGGACAGCAAAACACTGAAGCTTTCTTT. Translating gives CASRSRGQQNTEAFF.

This chain uses TRBV18 with TRBJ2-1, with TRBD2 identical over 10 bases. This CDR3 spans 19 amino acids. Germline assignment: CDR1 KGHSH and CDR2 LQKENI. Trimming cost V 1 base and J 2 bases; bases outside gene matches: 11. The CDR3 spells CASSPLDRTLAGAYNEQFF. CDR3 DNA sequence: TGTGCCAGCTCACCACTAGACCGGACGCTAGCGGGAGCCTACAATGAGCAGTTCTTC.

With regard to this clone: This could be a read error, since a much larger clone is one nucleotide away. Different DNA sequences within this sample yield the same CDR3. This chain links TRBV6-1 with TRBJ2-5, with 8 bases aligning to TRBD2. Germline V CDR1 and CDR2: MNHNS, SASEGT. The CDR3 runs to 16 residues. CDR3 sequence: CASSEGGSGVQETQYF. DNA for the CDR3: TGTGCCAGCAGTGAGGGGGGTAGCGGGGTACAAGAGACCCAATACTTC.

This rearrangement joins TRBV10-3 to TRBJ2-1; TRBD2 agrees at 7 bases. Germline assignment: CDR1 ENHRY and CDR2 SYGVKD. This CDR3 is 14 amino acids long. With V trimmed by 6 bases and J by 5 bases, 7 bases remained unmatched. As DNA, the CDR3 is TGTGCCATCAGGTGGGCTAGCGGAAACAATGAGCAGTTCTTC. It translates to CAIRWASGNNEQFF.

The V and J genes are TRBV9 and TRBJ2-4, with D perhaps TRBD2 (6 bases). V was cut by 3 bases and J by 0 bases, with 16 bases left in between. The CDR3 runs 17 residues. Per the germline V gene, CDR1 is SGDLS and CDR2 is YYNGEE. The CDR3 bases are TGTGCCAGCAGCGGAGCTGGGACTGAGATAGCCAAAAACATTCAGTACTTC. It specifies CASSGAGTEIAKNIQYF.

This clone occurred a few times. The chain links TRBV27 to TRBJ2-5; 8 bases agree with TRBD2. The junction had 7 bases not matched to a gene; V was cut back by 3 bases and J by 1 base. This CDR3 comprises 16 residues. Germline V gives CDR1 MNHEY, CDR2 SMNVEV (reference sequence). The DNA for the CDR3 is TGTGCCAGCAGTTTTGACGGGAGGGCCTTCCAAGAGACCCAGTACTTC. Its protein is CASSFDGRAFQETQYF.

This clone has ten or more counts. This chain connects TRBV10-3 to TRBJ2-7; TRBD1 matches at 8 bases. V lost 3 bases, J lost 7 bases, and 8 bases stayed unmatched. Germline V lookup: CDR1 ENHRY, CDR2 SYGVKD. The CDR3 covers 14 residues. CDR3: CAISELQGVWEQYF. CDR3 nucleotides: TGTGCCATCAGTGAACTACAGGGGGTATGGGAGCAGTACTTC.

In the case of this clone: Other DNA sequences from this sample encode an identical CDR3 as well. V is TRBV9 and J is TRBJ1-3; D not resolved. The germline V gene encodes CDR1 SGDLS and CDR2 YYNGEE. CDR3 length: 13 residues. V dropped 3 bases and J dropped 1 base, with 5 bases sitting between them. The CDR3 reads CASSEVSGNTIYF. The CDR3 nucleotides are TGTGCCAGCAGCGAGGTGTCTGGAAACACCATATATTTT.

There are a few counts of this clone. This chain uses TRBV27 with TRBJ2-7; TRBD2 matches 7 bases. The junction had 10 bases not matched to a gene; V was cut back by 8 bases and J by 6 bases. The CDR3 consists of 13 residues. The germline V gene encodes CDR1 MNHEY and CDR2 SMNVEV (reference sequence). This CDR3 is CASGMSGKGEQYF. The CDR3 nucleotides are TGTGCCAGCGGCATGAGCGGGAAAGGCGAGCAGTACTTC.

The V and J genes are TRBV28 and TRBJ2-7; D not certain. Trimming took off 6 bases at V and 2 bases at J, with 8 bases between the two ends. Per the germline V gene, CDR1 is MDHEN and CDR2 is SYDVKM. The CDR3 has 12 residues. The CDR3 DNA is TGTGCCAGCAGGGCTGCCCCCTACGAGCAGTACTTC. Protein: CASRAAPYEQYF.

The J gene is TRBJ2-7, the V gene TRBV13, with D hard to call. V was trimmed by 4 bases and J by 3 bases, leaving 4 bases between them. The germline gives CDR1 PRHDT, CDR2 FYEKMQ (reference sequence). This CDR3 has 11 amino acids. CDR3 protein: CASSSLYEQYF. The CDR3 region has the DNA TGTGCCAGCAGCTCACTCTACGAGCAGTACTTC.

The chain employs TRBV4-1 and TRBJ1-1; D is unresolved. CDR3 length: 12 residues. Trimming removed 6 bases from V and 1 base from J, with 6 bases in between. Germline V gives CDR1 MGHRA, CDR2 YSYEKL. CDR3 region: CASSRENTEAFF. Written as DNA, the CDR3 is TGCGCCAGCAGTCGAGAGAACACTGAAGCTTTCTTT.

In its sample, this clone was seen once. The rearrangement uses TRBV6-6 and TRBJ2-3; 7 bases match TRBD2. Germline CDR1 and CDR2: MNHNY and SVGAGI (reference sequence). The CDR3 is 13 residues long. The V and J ends lost 5 bases and 5 bases, in that order; junction bases with no gene match: 4. CDR3 nucleotide sequence: TGTGCCAGCAGTCCCGGGGGGAGAGATACGCAGTATTTT. Its protein is CASSPGGRDTQYF.

CDR3 DNA sequence: TGTGCCAGCAGCCCTGAGCAGGGGACAGGCTTTCACGAGCAGTACTTC. This codes for CASSPEQGTGFHEQYF. The chain has TRBV7-9 and TRBJ2-7; 8 nucleotides line up with TRBD1. V shed 5 bases, J shed 5 bases, and the junction held 14 bases outside the gene matches. Germline CDR1 reads SEHNR; CDR2 reads FQNEAQ (reference sequence). This CDR3 region has 16 residues.

This clone came up once. The chain links TRBV29-1 to TRBJ2-7; no reliable D call. Deletions cut 5 bases from V and 2 bases from J, with 13 bases between. Germline V gene data show CDR1 as SQVTM and CDR2 as ANQGSEA. The length of the CDR3 is 13 residues. The CDR3 DNA follows: TGCAGCGTTTCTCAGACCGCAGCCTACGAGCAGTACTTC. Its translation: CSVSQTAAYEQYF.

A word on this clone: Additional DNA sequences in this sample encode the identical CDR3. The V gene is TRBV9, the J gene TRBJ2-1; weak D call: TRBD1 (6 bases). V lost 0 bases, J lost 2 bases, and 6 bases lay in between. Germline V lookup: CDR1 SGDLS, CDR2 YYNGEE. The CDR3 totals 14 residues. The CDR3 nucleotides are TGTGCCAGCAGCGTAGAGGGGGCCTACAATGAGCAGTTCTTC. Its translation: CASSVEGAYNEQFF.